This T cell receptor (beta chain) was found in a study of T cell responses to AZD1222 COVID-19 vaccine. CDR1 is SEHNR and CDR2 is FQNEAQ in the germline V gene (reference sequence). The CDR3 spans 14 residues. V gave up 5 bases and J gave up 0 bases, with 9 bases separating them. Data came from immunoSEQ multiplex PCR; TCRdb stores just in-frame clones and leaves some out. The sample holds some 120,000 clones, about 88% seen once. The sample in question was peripheral blood, obtained on day 0 of AZD1222 vaccination. The clonotype comes from an adult in good health. The chain couples TRBV7-9 to TRBJ2-3; weak D call: TRBD1 (6 bases). This CDR3 reads CASSRTASTDTQYF. CDR3 bases: TGTGCCAGCAGCCGGACAGCTAGCACAGATACGCAGTATTTT. Based on the CDR3 plus reference TRBV7-9 and TRBJ2-3, the full variable domain is DTGVSQNPRHKITKRGQNVTFRCDPISEHNRLYWYRQTLGQGPEFLTYFQNEAQLEKSRLLSDRFSAERPKGSFSTLEIQRTEQGDSAMYLCASSRTASTDTQYFGPGTRLTVL.